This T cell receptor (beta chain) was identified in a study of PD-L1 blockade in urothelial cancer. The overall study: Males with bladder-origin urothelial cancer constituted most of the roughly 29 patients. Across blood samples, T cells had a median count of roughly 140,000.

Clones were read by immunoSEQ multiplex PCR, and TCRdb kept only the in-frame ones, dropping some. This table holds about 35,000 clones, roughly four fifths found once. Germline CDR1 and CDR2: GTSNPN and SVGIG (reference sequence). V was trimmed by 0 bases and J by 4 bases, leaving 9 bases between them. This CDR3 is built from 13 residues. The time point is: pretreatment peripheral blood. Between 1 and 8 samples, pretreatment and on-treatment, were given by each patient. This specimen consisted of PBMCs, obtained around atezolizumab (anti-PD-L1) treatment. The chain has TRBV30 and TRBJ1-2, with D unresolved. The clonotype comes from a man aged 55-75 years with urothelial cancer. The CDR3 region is CAWSVGSTYGYTF. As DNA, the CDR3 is TGTGCCTGGAGTGTAGGGAGCACCTATGGCTACACCTTC.